This T cell receptor beta chain was identified in a study of blood T cell repertoires in COVID-19. Study background: Sites across the United States, Italy and Spain contributed samples from acute and convalescent COVID-19. The analysed material was cDNA or gDNA that came from T cells, B-cell-depleted T cells, or PBMCs.

Trimming left V 7 bases short and J 7 bases short, with 11 bases between. The CDR3 loop spans 13 amino acids. Germline lookup yields CDR1 MNHEY and CDR2 SVGAGI. Original data processing: Amplifying reference gene primers gave estimates of nucleated cell counts. The table came from immunoSEQ multiplex PCR; TCRdb's copy has only in-frame clones and leaves some out. D and trimming come from the DNA, and the V and J calls and clone size come from that table. There are fewer than 350,000 clones in the sample; about 89% occur only once, and roughly 8.5% lies in the top ten. The V gene is TRBV6-5, the J gene TRBJ1-6, with a tentative D call TRBD1 (5 bases). The specimen sequenced was peripheral blood. The sequence derives from a man in his forties with active or convalescent COVID-19. DNA for the CDR3: TGTGCCAGCACTAAGACAGAAAATTCACCCCTCCACTTT. This encodes CASTKTENSPLHF.